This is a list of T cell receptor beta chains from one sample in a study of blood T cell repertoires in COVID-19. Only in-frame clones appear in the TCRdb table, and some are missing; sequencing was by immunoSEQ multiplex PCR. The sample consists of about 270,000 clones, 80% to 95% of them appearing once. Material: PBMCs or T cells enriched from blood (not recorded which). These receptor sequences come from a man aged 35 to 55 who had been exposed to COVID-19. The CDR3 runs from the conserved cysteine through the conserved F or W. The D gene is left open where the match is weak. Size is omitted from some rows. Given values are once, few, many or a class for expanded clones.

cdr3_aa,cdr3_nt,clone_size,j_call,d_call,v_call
CASSPRTGYEQYF,TGTGCCAGCAGCCCCAGGACTGGGTACGAGCAGTACTTC,few,TRBJ2-7,.,TRBV11-3
CASSSGTINEKLFF,TGCGCCAGCAGCTCCGGGACTATTAATGAAAAACTGTTTTTT,.,TRBJ1-4,.,TRBV5-1
CASRRRGNTGELFF,TGTGCCAGCCGACGACGGGGGAACACCGGGGAGCTGTTTTTT,.,TRBJ2-2,.,TRBV7-2
CASSLQGQNTEAFF,TGTGCCAGCAGTTTGCAGGGGCAGAACACTGAAGCTTTCTTT,.,TRBJ1-1,.,TRBV11-3
CSALIGVSYTF,TGCAGTGCCCTCATCGGGGTTAGCTACACCTTC,.,TRBJ1-2,.,TRBV20-1
CASSLEGGTRSYEQYF,TGCGCCAGCAGCTTGGAGGGTGGGACTAGGTCCTACGAGCAGTACTTC,once,TRBJ2-7,TRBD2,TRBV5-1
CASSPTSGRRNEQFF,TGTGCCAGCAGCCCGACTAGCGGGAGGCGTAATGAGCAGTTCTTC,once,TRBJ2-1,TRBD2,TRBV7-9
CASRDTMNTEAFF,TGCGCCAGCAGGGACACAATGAACACTGAAGCTTTCTTT,.,TRBJ1-1,.,TRBV10-1
CASSLTGTDETQYF,TGTGCCAGCAGCTTGACAGGGACGGATGAGACCCAGTACTTC,.,TRBJ2-5,.,TRBV5-4
CASSSRTRTEETQYF,TGTGCCAGCAGTTCTAGAACCAGGACAGAAGAGACCCAGTACTTC,.,TRBJ2-5,.,TRBV28
CSVERASSYEQYF,TGCAGCGTTGAACGCGCAAGCTCCTACGAGCAGTACTTC,.,TRBJ2-7,.,TRBV29-1
CASSQVLGQGTQETQYF,TGCGCCAGCAGCCAAGTTTTGGGCCAGGGGACACAAGAGACCCAGTACTTC,.,TRBJ2-5,.,TRBV4-1
CASSPTGRAYGYTF,TGTGCCAGCTCACCGACGGGGAGGGCCTATGGCTACACCTTC,.,TRBJ1-2,.,TRBV18
CASSSSETDTQYF,TGTGCCAGCAGTTCGAGCGAGACAGATACGCAGTATTTT,.,TRBJ2-3,.,TRBV6-5
CASGETRNVGEQYF,TGTGCCAGCGGAGAGACTAGAAACGTCGGGGAGCAGTACTTC,many,TRBJ2-7,.,TRBV2
CATVFSFNTEAFF,TGTGCCACCGTGTTTTCTTTTAACACTGAAGCTTTCTTT,.,TRBJ1-1,.,TRBV2
CASSLDWQGNEQYF,TGTGCCAGCAGCTTAGATTGGCAGGGAAACGAGCAGTACTTC,.,TRBJ2-7,.,TRBV7-9